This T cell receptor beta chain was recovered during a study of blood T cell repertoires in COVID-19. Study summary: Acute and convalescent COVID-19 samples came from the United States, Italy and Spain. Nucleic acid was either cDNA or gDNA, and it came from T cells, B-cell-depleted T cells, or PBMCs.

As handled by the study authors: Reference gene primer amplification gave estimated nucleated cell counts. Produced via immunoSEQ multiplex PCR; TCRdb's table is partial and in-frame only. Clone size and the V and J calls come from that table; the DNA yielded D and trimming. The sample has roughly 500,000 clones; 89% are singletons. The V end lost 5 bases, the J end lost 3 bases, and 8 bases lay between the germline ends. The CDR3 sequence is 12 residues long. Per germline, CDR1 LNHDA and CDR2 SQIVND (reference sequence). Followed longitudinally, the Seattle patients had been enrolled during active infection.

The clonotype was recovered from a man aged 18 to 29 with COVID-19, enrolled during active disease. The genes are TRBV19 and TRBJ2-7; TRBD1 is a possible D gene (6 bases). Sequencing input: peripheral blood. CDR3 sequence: CASSSDSYEQYF. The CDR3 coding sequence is TGTGCCAGTAGTTCGGACAGCTACGAGCAGTACTTC. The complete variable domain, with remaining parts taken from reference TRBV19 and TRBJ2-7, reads DGGITQSPKYLFRKEGQNVTLSCEQNLNHDAMYWYRQDPGQGLRLIYYSQIVNDFQKGDIAEGYSVSREKKESFPLTVTSAQKNPTAFYLCASSSDSYEQYFGPGTRLTVT.